This T cell receptor (beta chain) was recorded in a study of T cell responses to AZD1222 COVID-19 vaccine. Regarding the study as a whole: Repertoire collection took place solely once the T cell response had peaked. Most donors were white British and more were female, and clonal diversity was possibly underestimated.

This CDR3 contains 15 residues. V lost 5 bases to trimming and J lost 5 bases; unmatched junction nucleotides: 6. CDR1 SGHTA and CDR2 FQGTGA come from the germline V gene. Clones were sequenced by immunoSEQ multiplex PCR, and TCRdb holds only the in-frame ones, with some missing. This table holds around 140,000 clones, 85% to 95% found once. Worth noting for this clone: Its specificity is unknown.

The source was peripheral blood, collected on day 0 of AZD1222 vaccination. The source is an adult in good health. V is TRBV7-3 and J is TRBJ2-3, with 11 bases fitting TRBD2. The DNA for the CDR3 is TGTGCCAGCAGCACTAGCGGGGGCAACGGAGATACGCAGTATTTT. Encoded protein: CASSTSGGNGDTQYF.